This TCR beta chain was observed in a study of blood T cell repertoires in COVID-19. Study overall: The United States, Italy and Spain provided the acute and convalescent COVID-19 samples. From T cells, B-cell-depleted T cells, or PBMCs came the material, which was cDNA or gDNA.

In the authors' methods: Amplified reference gene primers provided the basis for estimating nucleated cell counts. Sequencing used immunoSEQ multiplex PCR; TCRdb keeps in-frame clones, though not all of them. For V, J and clone size, that table is used; D and trimming come from the DNA. The sample has tens of thousands of clones; 65% to 85% are singletons. CDR1 MGHRA and CDR2 YSYEKL come from the germline V gene. The CDR3 contains 14 residues. The V end lost 4 bases, the J end lost 6 bases, and 16 bases lay between the germline ends. The chain uses TRBV4-1 and TRBJ2-7; the D gene is possibly TRBD1 (7 bases). Input material: peripheral blood. The clonotype was recovered from a man aged 45-65 years with acute or convalescent COVID-19. As DNA, the CDR3 is TGCGCCAGCAGCCCACCGGCGCAGGGGGGCGAGCAGTACTTC. Protein product: CASSPPAQGGEQYF.